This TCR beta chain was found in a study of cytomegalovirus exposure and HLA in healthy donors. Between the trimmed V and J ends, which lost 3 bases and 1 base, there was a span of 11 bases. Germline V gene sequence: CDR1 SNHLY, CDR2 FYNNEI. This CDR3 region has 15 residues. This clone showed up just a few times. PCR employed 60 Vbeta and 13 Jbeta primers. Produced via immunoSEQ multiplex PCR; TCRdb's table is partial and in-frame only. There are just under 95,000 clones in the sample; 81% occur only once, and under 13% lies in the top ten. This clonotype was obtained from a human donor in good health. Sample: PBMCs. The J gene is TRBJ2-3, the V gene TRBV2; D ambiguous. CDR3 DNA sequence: TGTGCCAGCAGTGATAACAACCTAGGCACAGATACGCAGTATTTT. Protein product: CASSDNNLGTDTQYF.